The clone carrying this T cell receptor (beta chain) was counted once. Trimming left V 4 bases short and J 0 bases short, with 10 bases between. This CDR3 has 14 amino acids. CDR1 and CDR2 (germline): MNHEY, SVGAGI. PCR was performed using 60 Vbeta and 13 Jbeta primers. Repertoires were generated with immunoSEQ multiplex PCR, while TCRdb's copy carries only in-frame clones and drops some. The table lists 65,000 to 95,000 clones, just under 80% of them singletons. The data are from a study of cytomegalovirus exposure and HLA in healthy donors. The chain recombines TRBV6-5 with TRBJ2-7; no firm D call. The sequenced sample consisted of PBMCs. The clonotype originates from a male donor in good health and CMV-seropositive. The DNA of the CDR3 is TGTGCCAGCAGTTCGACTGTCCCCTCCTACGAGCAGTACTTC. Translation: CASSSTVPSYEQYF.